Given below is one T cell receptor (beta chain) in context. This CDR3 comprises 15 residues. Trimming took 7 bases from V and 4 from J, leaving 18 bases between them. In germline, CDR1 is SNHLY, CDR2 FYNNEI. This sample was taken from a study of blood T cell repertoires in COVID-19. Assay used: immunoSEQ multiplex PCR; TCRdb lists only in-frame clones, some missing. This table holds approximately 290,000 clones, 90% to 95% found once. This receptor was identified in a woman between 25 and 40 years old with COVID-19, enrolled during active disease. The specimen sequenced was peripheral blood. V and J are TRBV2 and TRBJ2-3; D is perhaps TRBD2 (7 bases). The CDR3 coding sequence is TGTGCCAGCACCCCAAGGTGGGGGGGCGCAGATACGCAGTATTTT. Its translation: CASTPRWGGADTQYF.